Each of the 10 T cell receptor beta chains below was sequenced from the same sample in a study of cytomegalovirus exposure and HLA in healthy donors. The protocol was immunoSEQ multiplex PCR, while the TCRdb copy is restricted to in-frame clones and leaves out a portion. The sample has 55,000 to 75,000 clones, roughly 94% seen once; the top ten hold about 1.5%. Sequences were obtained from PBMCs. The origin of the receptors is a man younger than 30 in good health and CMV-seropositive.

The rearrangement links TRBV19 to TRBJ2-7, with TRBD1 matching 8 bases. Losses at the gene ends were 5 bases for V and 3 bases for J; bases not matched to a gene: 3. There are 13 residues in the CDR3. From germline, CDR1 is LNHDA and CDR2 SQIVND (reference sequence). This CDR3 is CASSVGQGYEQYF. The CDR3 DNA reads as TGTGCCAGTAGTGTCGGACAGGGCTACGAGCAGTACTTC.

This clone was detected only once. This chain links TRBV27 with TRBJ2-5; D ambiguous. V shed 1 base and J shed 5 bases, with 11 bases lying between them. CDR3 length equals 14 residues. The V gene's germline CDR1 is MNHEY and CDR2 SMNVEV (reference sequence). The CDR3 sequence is CASSLYGWIETQYF. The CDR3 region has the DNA TGTGCCAGCAGTTTATACGGGTGGATCGAGACCCAGTACTTC.

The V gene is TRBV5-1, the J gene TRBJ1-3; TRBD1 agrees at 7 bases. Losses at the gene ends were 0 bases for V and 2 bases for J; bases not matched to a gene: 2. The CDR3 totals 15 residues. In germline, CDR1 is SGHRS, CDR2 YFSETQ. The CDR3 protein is CASSLVGQAGNTIYF. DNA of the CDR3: TGCGCCAGCAGCTTGGTAGGACAGGCTGGAAACACCATATATTTT.

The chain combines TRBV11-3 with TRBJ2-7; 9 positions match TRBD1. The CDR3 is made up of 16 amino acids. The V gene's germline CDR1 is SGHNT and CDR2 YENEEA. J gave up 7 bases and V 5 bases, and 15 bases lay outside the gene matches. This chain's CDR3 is CASSANYRDRVLEQYF. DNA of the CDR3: TGTGCCAGCAGCGCAAACTACCGGGACAGGGTGCTAGAGCAGTACTTC.

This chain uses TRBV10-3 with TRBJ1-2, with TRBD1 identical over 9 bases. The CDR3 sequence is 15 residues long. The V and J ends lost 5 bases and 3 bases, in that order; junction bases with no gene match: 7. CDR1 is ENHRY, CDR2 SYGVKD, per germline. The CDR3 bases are TGTGCCATCAGTAGCACAGGGGGCGGGGACTATGGCTACACCTTC. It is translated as CAISSTGGGDYGYTF.

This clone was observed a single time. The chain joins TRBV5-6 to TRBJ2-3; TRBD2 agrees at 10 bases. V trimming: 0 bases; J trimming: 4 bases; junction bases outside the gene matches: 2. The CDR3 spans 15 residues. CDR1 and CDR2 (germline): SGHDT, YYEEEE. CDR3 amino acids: CASSLDSGGSDTQYF. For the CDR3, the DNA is TGTGCCAGCAGCTTGGATAGCGGGGGGTCAGATACGCAGTATTTT.

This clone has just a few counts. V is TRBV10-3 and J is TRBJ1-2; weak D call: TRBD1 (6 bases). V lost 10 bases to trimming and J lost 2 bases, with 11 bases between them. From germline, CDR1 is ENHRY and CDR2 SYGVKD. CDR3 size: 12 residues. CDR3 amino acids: CATGQTNYGYTF. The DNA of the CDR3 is TGTGCCACCGGACAGACCAACTATGGCTACACCTTC.

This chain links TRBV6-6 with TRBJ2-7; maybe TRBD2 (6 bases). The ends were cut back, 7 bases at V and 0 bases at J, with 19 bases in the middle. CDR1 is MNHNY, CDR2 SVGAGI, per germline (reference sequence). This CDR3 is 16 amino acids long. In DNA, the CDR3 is TGTGCCAGCAACAACCCCCAATACGGGAGCTCCTACGAGCAGTACTTC. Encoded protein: CASNNPQYGSSYEQYF.

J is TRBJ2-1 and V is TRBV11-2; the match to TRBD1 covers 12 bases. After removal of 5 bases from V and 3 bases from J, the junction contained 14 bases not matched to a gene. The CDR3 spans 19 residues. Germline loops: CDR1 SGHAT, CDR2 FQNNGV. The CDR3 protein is CASSPGTGGAGTHYNEQFF. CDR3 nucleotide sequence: TGTGCCAGCAGCCCAGGGACAGGGGGCGCCGGGACGCACTACAATGAGCAGTTCTTC.

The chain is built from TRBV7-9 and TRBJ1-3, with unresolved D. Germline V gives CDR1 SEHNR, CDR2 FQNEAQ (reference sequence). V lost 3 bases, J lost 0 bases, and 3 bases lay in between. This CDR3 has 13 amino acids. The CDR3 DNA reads TGTGCCAGCAGCTTGAGCTCTGGAAACACCATATATTTT. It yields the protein CASSLSSGNTIYF.